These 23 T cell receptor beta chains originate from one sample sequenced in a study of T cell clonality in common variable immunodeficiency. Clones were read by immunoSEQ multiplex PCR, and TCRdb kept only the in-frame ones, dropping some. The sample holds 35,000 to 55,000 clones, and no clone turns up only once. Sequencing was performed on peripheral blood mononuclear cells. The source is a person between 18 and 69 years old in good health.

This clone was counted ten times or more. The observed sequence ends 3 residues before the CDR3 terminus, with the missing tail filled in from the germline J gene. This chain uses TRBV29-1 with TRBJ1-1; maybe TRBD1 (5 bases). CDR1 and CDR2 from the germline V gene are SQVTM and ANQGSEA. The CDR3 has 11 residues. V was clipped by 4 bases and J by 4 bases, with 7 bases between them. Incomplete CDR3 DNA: TGCAGCGTTGCGACAGCCACTGAA. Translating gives CSVATATE. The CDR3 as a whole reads CSVATATEAFF.

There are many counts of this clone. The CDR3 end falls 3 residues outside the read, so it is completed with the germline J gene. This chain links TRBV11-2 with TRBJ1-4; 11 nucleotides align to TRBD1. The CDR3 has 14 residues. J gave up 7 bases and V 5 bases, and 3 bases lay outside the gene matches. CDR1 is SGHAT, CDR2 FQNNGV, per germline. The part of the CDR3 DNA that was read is TGTGCCAGCAGCGACGGGACAGGGGGTGAAAAA. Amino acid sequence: CASSDGTGGEK. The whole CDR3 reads CASSDGTGGEKLFF.

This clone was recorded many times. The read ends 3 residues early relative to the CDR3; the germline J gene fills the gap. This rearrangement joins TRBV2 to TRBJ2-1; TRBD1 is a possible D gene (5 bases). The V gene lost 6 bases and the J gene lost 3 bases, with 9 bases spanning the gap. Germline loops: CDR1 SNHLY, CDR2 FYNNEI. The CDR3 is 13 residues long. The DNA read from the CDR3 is TGTGCCAGCAGGACCGACAGCTACAATGAG. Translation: CASRTDSYNE. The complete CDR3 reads CASRTDSYNEQFF.

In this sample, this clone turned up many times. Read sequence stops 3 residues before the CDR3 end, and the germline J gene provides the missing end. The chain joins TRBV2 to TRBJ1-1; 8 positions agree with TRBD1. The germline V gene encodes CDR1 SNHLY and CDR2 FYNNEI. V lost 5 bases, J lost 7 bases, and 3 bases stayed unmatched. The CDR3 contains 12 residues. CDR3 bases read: TGTGCCAGCAGTCAAGGACAGGGTGAA. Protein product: CASSQGQGE. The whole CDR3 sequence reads CASSQGQGEAFF.

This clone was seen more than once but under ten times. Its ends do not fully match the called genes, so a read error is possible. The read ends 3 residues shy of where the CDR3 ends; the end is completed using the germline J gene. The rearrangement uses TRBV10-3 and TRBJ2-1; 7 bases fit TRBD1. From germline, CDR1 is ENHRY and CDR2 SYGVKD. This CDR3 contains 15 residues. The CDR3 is CAIGESGQPYNEQFF. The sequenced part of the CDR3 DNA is TGTGCCATCGGTGAGTCGGGACAGCCGTACAATGAG.

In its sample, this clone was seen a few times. CDR3 bases read: TGTGCCAGCAGCGCGAGGACTAGCGGGCTTGATGAG. Protein product: CASSARTSGLDE. The full CDR3 is CASSARTSGLDEQFF. This chain joins TRBV11-2 and TRBJ2-1; TRBD2 agrees at 11 bases. The read gets to within 3 residues of the CDR3 end, and the germline J gene fills in the rest. The germline V gene has CDR1 SGHAT and CDR2 FQNNGV. V gave up 5 bases and J gave up 8 bases; unmatched junction bases: 8. The CDR3 loop spans 15 amino acids.

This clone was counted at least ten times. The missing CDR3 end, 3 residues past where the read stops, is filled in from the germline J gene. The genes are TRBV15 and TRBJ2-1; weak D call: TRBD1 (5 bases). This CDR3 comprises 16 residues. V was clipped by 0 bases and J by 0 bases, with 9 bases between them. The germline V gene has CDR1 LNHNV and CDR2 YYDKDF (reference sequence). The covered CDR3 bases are TGTGCCACCAGCAGAGAGGGGCTTAGCTCCTACAATGAG. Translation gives CATSREGLSSYNE. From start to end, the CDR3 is CATSREGLSSYNEQFF.

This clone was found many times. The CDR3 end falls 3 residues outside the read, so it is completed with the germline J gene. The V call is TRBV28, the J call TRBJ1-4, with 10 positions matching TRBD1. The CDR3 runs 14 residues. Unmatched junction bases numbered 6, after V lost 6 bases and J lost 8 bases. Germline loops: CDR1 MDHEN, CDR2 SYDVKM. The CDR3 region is CASRAGQGQEKLFF. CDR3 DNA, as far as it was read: TGTGCCAGCAGGGCGGGACAGGGGCAGGAAAAA.

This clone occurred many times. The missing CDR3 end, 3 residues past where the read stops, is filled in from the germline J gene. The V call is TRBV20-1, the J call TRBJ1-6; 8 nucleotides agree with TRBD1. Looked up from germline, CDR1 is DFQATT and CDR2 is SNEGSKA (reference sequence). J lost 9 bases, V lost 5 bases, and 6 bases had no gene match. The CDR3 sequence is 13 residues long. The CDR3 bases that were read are TGCAGTGCTGCGACAGGGGAGAGTTCACCC. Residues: CSAATGESSP. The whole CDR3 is CSAATGESSPLHF.

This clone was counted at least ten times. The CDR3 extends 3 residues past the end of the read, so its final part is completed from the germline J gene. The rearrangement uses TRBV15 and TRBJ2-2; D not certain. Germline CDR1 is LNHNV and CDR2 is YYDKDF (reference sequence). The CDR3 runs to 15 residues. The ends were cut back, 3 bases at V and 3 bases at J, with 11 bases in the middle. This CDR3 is CATSRTKVDTGELFF. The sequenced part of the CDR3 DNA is TGTGCCACCAGCAGGACAAAGGTAGACACCGGGGAG.

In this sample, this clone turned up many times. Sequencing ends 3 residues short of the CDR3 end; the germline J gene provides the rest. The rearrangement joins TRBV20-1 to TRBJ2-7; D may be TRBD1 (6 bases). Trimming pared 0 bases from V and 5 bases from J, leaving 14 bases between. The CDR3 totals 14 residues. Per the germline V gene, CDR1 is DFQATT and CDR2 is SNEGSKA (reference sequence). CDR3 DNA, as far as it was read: TGCAGTGCTAGAGACCCTAGGGGGAAGCACGAG. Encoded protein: CSARDPRGKHE. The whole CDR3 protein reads CSARDPRGKHEQYF.

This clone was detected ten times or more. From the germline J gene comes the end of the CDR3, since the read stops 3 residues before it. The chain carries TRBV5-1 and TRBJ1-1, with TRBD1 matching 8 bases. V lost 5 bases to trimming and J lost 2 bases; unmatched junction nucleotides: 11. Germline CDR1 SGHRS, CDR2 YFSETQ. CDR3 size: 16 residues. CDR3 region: CASSPTLGQGNTEAFF. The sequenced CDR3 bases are TGCGCCAGCAGTCCCACTTTAGGACAGGGAAACACTGAA.

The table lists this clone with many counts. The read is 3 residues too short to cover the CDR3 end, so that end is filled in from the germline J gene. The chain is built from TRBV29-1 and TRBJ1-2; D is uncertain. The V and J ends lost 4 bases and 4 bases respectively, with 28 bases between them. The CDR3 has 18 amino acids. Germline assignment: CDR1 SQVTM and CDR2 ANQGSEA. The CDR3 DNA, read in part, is TGCAGCGTTGTCTGGGAGCGGGCAGGAGACCTCTACCTCTATGGC. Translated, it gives CSVVWERAGDLYLYG. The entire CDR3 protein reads CSVVWERAGDLYLYGYTF.

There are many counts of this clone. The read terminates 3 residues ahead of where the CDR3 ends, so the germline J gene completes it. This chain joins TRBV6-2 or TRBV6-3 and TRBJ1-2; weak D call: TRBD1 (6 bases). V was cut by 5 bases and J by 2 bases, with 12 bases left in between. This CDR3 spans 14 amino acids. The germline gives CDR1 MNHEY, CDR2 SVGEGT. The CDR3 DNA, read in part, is TGTGCCAGCAGTCGGGACAACTGGAACTATGGC. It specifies CASSRDNWNYG. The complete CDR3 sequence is CASSRDNWNYGYTF.

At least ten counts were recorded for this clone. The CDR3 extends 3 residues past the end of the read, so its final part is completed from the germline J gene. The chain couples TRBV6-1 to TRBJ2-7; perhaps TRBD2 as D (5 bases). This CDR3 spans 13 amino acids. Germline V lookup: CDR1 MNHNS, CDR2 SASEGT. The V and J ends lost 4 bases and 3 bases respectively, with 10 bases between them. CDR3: CASSGTGGYEQYF. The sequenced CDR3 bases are TGTGCCAGCAGTGGGACTGGCGGCTACGAG.

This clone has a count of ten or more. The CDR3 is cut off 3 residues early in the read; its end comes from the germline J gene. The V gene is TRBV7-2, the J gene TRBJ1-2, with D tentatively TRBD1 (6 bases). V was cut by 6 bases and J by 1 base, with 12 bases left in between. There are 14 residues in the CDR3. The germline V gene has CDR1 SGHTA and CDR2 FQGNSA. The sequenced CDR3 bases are TGTGCCAGCAGGGTGAGGGGGTTTAACTATGGC. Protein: CASRVRGFNYG. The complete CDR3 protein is CASRVRGFNYGYTF.

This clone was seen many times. The CDR3 sequence is CSARDSGTGAYGYTF. The CDR3 DNA, read in part, is TGCAGTGCTAGAGATTCGGGGACAGGGGCTTATGGC. V usage is TRBV20-1 and J usage is TRBJ1-2; TRBD1 agrees at 10 bases. The read stops 3 residues short of the end of the CDR3; the missing end is completed from the germline J gene. The CDR3 loop spans 15 amino acids. Trimming at V came to 0 bases and at J to 5 bases, leaving 6 bases not matched to a gene. The germline gives CDR1 DFQATT, CDR2 SNEGSKA (reference sequence).

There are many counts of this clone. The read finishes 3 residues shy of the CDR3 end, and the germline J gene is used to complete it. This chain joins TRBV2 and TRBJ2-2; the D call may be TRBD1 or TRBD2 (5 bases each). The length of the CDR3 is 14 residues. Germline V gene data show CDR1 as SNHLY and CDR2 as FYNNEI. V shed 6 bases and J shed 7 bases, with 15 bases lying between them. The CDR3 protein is CASREQGADGELFF. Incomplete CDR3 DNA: TGTGCCAGCAGAGAGCAGGGAGCTGACGGGGAG. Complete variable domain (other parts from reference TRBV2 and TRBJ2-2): EPEVTQTPSHQVTQMGQEVILRCVPISNHLYFYWYRQILGQKVEFLVSFYNNEISEKSEIFDDQFSVERPDGSNFTLKIRSTKLEDSAMYFCASREQGADGELFFGEGSRLTVL.

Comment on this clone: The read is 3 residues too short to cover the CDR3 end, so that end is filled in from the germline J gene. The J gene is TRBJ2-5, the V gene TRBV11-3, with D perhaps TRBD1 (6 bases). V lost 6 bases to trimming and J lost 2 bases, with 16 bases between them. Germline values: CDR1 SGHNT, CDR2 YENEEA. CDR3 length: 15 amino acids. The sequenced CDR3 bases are TGTGCCAGCAGATCGACAGGCCACTATCAAGAGACC. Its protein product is CASRSTGHYQET. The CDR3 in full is CASRSTGHYQETQYF.

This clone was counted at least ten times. The CDR3 spells CASSPGGGDHRELFF. The part of the CDR3 DNA that was read is TGCGCCAGCAGCCCAGGCGGGGGGGACCACCGGGAG. V usage is TRBV5-1 and J usage is TRBJ2-2, with TRBD2 matching over 9 bases. The CDR3 is cut off 3 residues early in the read; its end comes from the germline J gene. The germline V gene has CDR1 SGHRS and CDR2 YFSETQ. This CDR3 has 15 amino acids. J gave up 9 bases and V 4 bases, and 10 bases lay outside the gene matches.

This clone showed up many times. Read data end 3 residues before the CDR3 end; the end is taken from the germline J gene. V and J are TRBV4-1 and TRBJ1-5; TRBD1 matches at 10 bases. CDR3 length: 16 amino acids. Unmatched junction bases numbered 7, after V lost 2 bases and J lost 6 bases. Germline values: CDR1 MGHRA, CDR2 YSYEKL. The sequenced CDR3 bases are TGCGCCAGCAGCCAACACACCGGGACAGGGGTTCAGCCC. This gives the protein CASSQHTGTGVQP. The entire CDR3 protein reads CASSQHTGTGVQPQHF.

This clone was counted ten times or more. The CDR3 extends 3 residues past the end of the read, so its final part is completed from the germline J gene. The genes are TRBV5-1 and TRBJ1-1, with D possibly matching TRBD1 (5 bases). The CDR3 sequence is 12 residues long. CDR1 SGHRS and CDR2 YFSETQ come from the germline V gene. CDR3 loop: CASSLGGELAFF. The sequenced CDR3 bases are TGCGCCAGCAGCTTGGGGGGGGAATTA.

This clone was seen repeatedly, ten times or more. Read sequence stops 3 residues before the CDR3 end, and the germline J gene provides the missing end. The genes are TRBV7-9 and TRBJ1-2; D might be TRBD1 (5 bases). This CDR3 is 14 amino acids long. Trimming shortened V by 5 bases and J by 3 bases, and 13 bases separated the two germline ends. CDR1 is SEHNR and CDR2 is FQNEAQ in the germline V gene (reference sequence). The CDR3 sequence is CASSPPGYDYGYTF. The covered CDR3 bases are TGTGCCAGCAGCCCTCCAGGGTATGACTATGGC.